The 31 T cell receptor beta chains below all came from one sample that was sequenced in a study of CD8 T cells in ankylosing spondylitis. The study, taken as a whole, reports: The study identified a TCR beta motif of under ten highly homologous variants that appeared characteristic of ankylosing spondylitis blood.

No antigen has been identified for these receptors. MiXCR, applied by TCRdb to the 5' RACE reads, yields one record per CDR3 protein. The top ten hold under 20% of the sample, which has about 750,000 distinct CDR3 sequences, roughly 20% seen once. The source material was blood, either unsorted or a sorted T cell fraction (not recorded which). Receptor source: a male donor with ankylosing spondylitis.

The table lists this clonotype with many counts. The genes are TRBV7-8 and TRBJ2-7; D is possibly TRBD1 or TRBD2 (7 bases each). V shed 4 bases and J shed 2 bases, with 12 bases lying between them. Germline loops: CDR1 SGHVS, CDR2 FQNEAQ. This CDR3 region has 14 residues. The CDR3 here is CASSSQGTTYEQYF. CDR3 in DNA: TGTGCCAGCAGCTCACAGGGGACTACCTACGAGCAGTACTTC.

The chain employs TRBV3-1 and TRBJ2-1; 11 nucleotides line up with TRBD2. Germline V gene lookup returns CDR1 LGHDT and CDR2 YNNKEL (reference sequence). The junction had 10 bases not matched to a gene; V was cut back by 3 bases and J by 3 bases. There are 18 residues in the CDR3. CDR3 sequence reads: CASSQDLTSGSFYNEQFF. CDR3 DNA: TGTGCCAGCAGCCAGGACCTCACTAGCGGGAGTTTCTACAATGAGCAGTTCTTC.

This clonotype was observed at least ten times. The CDR3 sequence: CSARDRTEAFF. CDR3 sequence (DNA): TGCAGTGCTAGAGATAGGACTGAAGCTTTCTTT. The chain links TRBV20-1 to TRBJ1-1; D unclear. CDR1 and CDR2 (germline): DFQATT, SNEGSKA (reference sequence). This CDR3 has 11 amino acids. The V gene lost 0 bases and the J gene lost 5 bases, with 4 bases spanning the gap.

The chain uses TRBV28 and TRBJ2-3; tentative D call: TRBD1 (6 bases). This CDR3 spans 10 amino acids. Trimming removed 10 bases at V and 6 bases at J, with 8 bases between. Germline V gene sequence: CDR1 MDHEN, CDR2 SYDVKM. CDR3 in amino acids: CATTGDTQYF. The CDR3, as DNA: TGTGCCACCACAGGGGATACGCAGTATTTT.

The chain has TRBV3-1 and TRBJ1-2; tentative D call: TRBD1 (5 bases). V was cut by 4 bases and J by 5 bases, with 14 bases left in between. The CDR3 is 14 amino acids. The germline V gene encodes CDR1 LGHDT and CDR2 YNNKEL (reference sequence). Written as DNA, the CDR3 is TGTGCCAGCAGCCTGAACCGGGACCTATATGGCTACACCTTC. Its translation is CASSLNRDLYGYTF.

This clonotype was seen more than once but under ten times. The rearrangement joins TRBV4-1 to TRBJ2-1; 9 bases align to TRBD2. Germline assignment: CDR1 MGHRA and CDR2 YSYEKL. V trimming: 5 bases; J trimming: 6 bases; junction bases outside the gene matches: 14. This CDR3 region has 17 residues. DNA for the CDR3: TGCGCCAGCAGCTCGCTCGGCGGGGGGGCCGGGGGCAATGAGCAGTTCTTC. Its protein is CASSSLGGGAGGNEQFF.

This clonotype turned up a few times. The V gene is TRBV12-3 or TRBV12-4, the J gene TRBJ2-3; D is possibly TRBD2 (5 bases). V lost 6 bases and J 2 bases, leaving 15 bases between the germline ends. The CDR3 length is 15 residues. The CDR3 loop reads CASRARERTTDTQYF. The CDR3 nucleotides read TGTGCCAGCAGGGCGAGGGAGCGGACCACAGATACGCAGTATTTT.

In its sample, this clonotype was seen a few times. The V call is TRBV20-1, the J call TRBJ2-1; the D call may be TRBD1 or TRBD2 (5 bases each). In germline, CDR1 is DFQATT, CDR2 SNEGSKA (reference sequence). This CDR3 spans 15 amino acids. V dropped 1 base and J dropped 6 bases, with 16 bases sitting between them. In DNA, the CDR3 is TGCAGTGCTAGAGTTGAAGGGACGGCGATCAATGAGCAGTTCTTC. This translates into CSARVEGTAINEQFF.

This clonotype was counted at least ten times. The V call is TRBV4-2, the J call TRBJ2-5; 8 bases match TRBD2. CDR1 and CDR2 (germline): LGHNA, YNFKEQ. The trim removed 0 bases at V and 7 bases at J, leaving 13 bases unmatched. The CDR3 is 17 amino acids. This chain's CDR3 is CASSQDSGSGTRGTQYF. The CDR3 DNA follows: TGTGCCAGCAGCCAAGATTCTGGTAGCGGGACACGGGGGACCCAGTACTTC.

This clonotype has just a few counts. The rearrangement uses TRBV20-1 and TRBJ2-7; TRBD2 is a possible D gene (5 bases). This CDR3 spans 16 amino acids. Germline CDR1 is DFQATT and CDR2 is SNEGSKA (reference sequence). Trimming left V 2 bases short and J 3 bases short, with 20 bases between. The CDR3, as DNA: TGCAGTGCTAGACTCGCGGGCAGCCTTAGCCTCTACGAGCAGTACTTC. Amino acids: CSARLAGSLSLYEQYF.

This clonotype was recorded a few times. The rearrangement links TRBV28 to TRBJ2-7; D gene ambiguous. Germline assignment: CDR1 MDHEN and CDR2 SYDVKM. Trimming stripped 3 bases from V and 2 bases from J, with 11 bases between. The CDR3 runs 14 residues. CDR3 bases: TGTGCCAGCAGTTTCCCCCGCCCCCCCTACGAGCAGTACTTC. This codes for CASSFPRPPYEQYF.

This clonotype was seen a handful of times. The chain couples TRBV27 to TRBJ2-5; D is unresolved. V was cut by 4 bases and J by 3 bases, with 15 bases left in between. The CDR3 runs 15 residues. Germline V gene data show CDR1 as MNHEY and CDR2 as SMNVEV (reference sequence). The CDR3 reads CASSSEVGTKETQYF. Here the CDR3 DNA reads TGTGCCAGCAGTTCTGAGGTGGGAACCAAAGAGACCCAGTACTTC.

This clonotype was observed at least ten times. The rearrangement links TRBV6-5 to TRBJ2-7; 7 nucleotides match TRBD1. Germline assignment: CDR1 MNHEY and CDR2 SVGAGI. The CDR3 contains 14 residues. V was pared by 2 bases and J by 5 bases, with 6 bases of the junction left unmatched. CDR3 loop: CASSYSEGADEQYF. CDR3 nucleotide sequence: TGTGCCAGCAGTTACAGCGAGGGGGCGGACGAGCAGTACTTC.

This clonotype has more than one count but fewer than ten. This chain links TRBV29-1 with TRBJ1-1; no clear D gene. The CDR3 runs 11 residues. The germline CDR1 and CDR2 sequences are SQVTM and ANQGSEA. Trimming shortened V by 7 bases and J by 3 bases, and 9 bases separated the two germline ends. The CDR3 sequence is CSGGVDTEAFF. The CDR3 region has the DNA TGCAGCGGCGGGGTGGACACTGAAGCTTTCTTT.

This chain connects TRBV7-8 to TRBJ2-2, with TRBD2 as a possible D gene (6 bases). In germline, CDR1 is SGHVS, CDR2 FQNEAQ. Trimming took off 8 bases at V and 3 bases at J, with 19 bases between the two ends. This CDR3 region has 16 residues. Here the CDR3 DNA reads TGTGCCAGCCTACGTAGAGGGAGGCAGGACACCGGGGAGCTGTTTTTT. It encodes CASLRRGRQDTGELFF. The variable domain in full, with the rest retrieved from reference TRBV7-8 and TRBJ2-2, is GAGVSQSPRYKVAKRGQDVALRCDPISGHVSLFWYQQALGQGPEFLTYFQNEAQLDKSGLPSDRFFAERPEGSVSTLKIQRTQQEDSAVYLCASLRRGRQDTGELFFGEGSRLTVL.

This rearrangement joins TRBV6-1 to TRBJ2-1, with TRBD2 matching over 8 bases. The germline gives CDR1 MNHNS, CDR2 SASEGT. The CDR3 has 16 residues. Germline trimming cut 6 bases from V and 8 bases from J; bases unmatched to any gene: 15. CDR3 bases: TGTGCCAGCAGAGCCTCGGGGGCGGGGGGAAGGGATGAGCAGTTCTTC. It translates to CASRASGAGGRDEQFF.

This clonotype was observed a handful of times. The chain uses TRBV6-5 and TRBJ1-1; no definite D call. Germline V lookup: CDR1 MNHEY, CDR2 SVGAGI. Deletions cut 5 bases from V and 8 bases from J, with 9 bases between. This CDR3 is 11 amino acids long. The CDR3 here is CASSTTEEAFF. The CDR3 coding sequence is TGTGCCAGCAGTACAACAGAAGAAGCTTTCTTT.

This clonotype appeared many times. The chain uses TRBV6-7 and TRBJ1-2; a possible D gene is TRBD1 (6 bases). TRBV6-7 is filed as an ORF, its function uncertain. V was shortened by 11 bases and J by 0 bases, with 16 bases between the two germline ends. This CDR3 has 14 residues. DNA of the CDR3: TGTGCCGGAGGGGGGAGAGGTCCTAACTATGGCTACACCTTC. Translation: CAGGGRGPNYGYTF.

In its sample, this clonotype was seen a few times. The CDR3 region has the DNA TGTGCCAGCAGCGACACCTATGGGAGACAGGGGGCTAGTGGGGCCAACGTCCTGACTTTC. Protein product: CASSDTYGRQGASGANVLTF. V gene TRBV11-1 combines with J gene TRBJ2-6, with 10 bases matching TRBD1. Germline V gene sequence: CDR1 SGHAT, CDR2 FQDESV (reference sequence). Trimming cost V 5 bases and J 3 bases; bases outside gene matches: 16. The CDR3 is 20 amino acids.

This clonotype has more than one count but fewer than ten. The rearrangement joins TRBV29-1 to TRBJ2-7, with a possible D match to TRBD1 (6 bases). V was clipped by 2 bases and J by 5 bases, with 16 bases between them. The CDR3 covers 14 residues. Germline CDR1 and CDR2: SQVTM and ANQGSEA. The CDR3 protein is CSVELQQGTDEQYF. The DNA for the CDR3 is TGCAGCGTTGAATTACAACAGGGTACGGACGAGCAGTACTTC.

This clonotype was seen more than once but under ten times. The gene calls are TRBV12-3 or TRBV12-4 and TRBJ1-3; D gene ambiguous. V lost 5 bases and J lost 0, with 11 bases in between. This CDR3 comprises 15 residues. The CDR3 DNA reads TGTGCCAGCAGTGCATTGGGGTTCTCTGGAAACACCATATATTTT. Its translation: CASSALGFSGNTIYF.

This clonotype was seen more than once but under ten times. The rearrangement joins TRBV7-3 to TRBJ2-3, with D possibly being TRBD2 (7 bases). Germline V lookup: CDR1 SGHTA, CDR2 FQGTGA. V gave up 5 bases and J gave up 3 bases, with 15 bases separating them. The CDR3 length is 15 residues. The CDR3: CASSLLGGPTDTQYF. The CDR3 nucleotides read TGTGCCAGCAGCCTCCTCGGGGGGCCGACAGATACGCAGTATTTT.

CDR3 DNA sequence: TGTGCCAGCAGTTACCGCCCGGGGACCTACGAGCAGTACTTC. Its translation: CASSYRPGTYEQYF. The genes are TRBV6-5 and TRBJ2-7, with D perhaps matching TRBD2 (5 bases). The CDR3 is 14 amino acids. Germline-derived CDR1 and CDR2 are MNHEY and SVGAGI. The germline V and J ends were trimmed by 2 bases and 2 bases, with 10 bases remaining between them.

DNA for the CDR3: TGTGCCAGCGGGACCACTCCGGGGGTACTCCAGTTCTTC. Protein sequence: CASGTTPGVLQFF. The genes are TRBV12-3 or TRBV12-4 and TRBJ2-1; D is perhaps TRBD2 (6 bases). V was shortened by 8 bases and J by 13 bases, with 21 bases between the two germline ends. CDR3 length: 13 residues.

This clonotype came up a few times. The chain couples TRBV7-9 to TRBJ2-2, with TRBD2 matching over 7 bases. CDR1 and CDR2 (germline): SEHNR, FQNEAQ (reference sequence). There are 14 residues in the CDR3. J lost 1 base, V lost 5 bases, and 1 base had no gene match. CDR3 nucleotides: TGTGCCAGCAGCGGGGAGGGGAACACCGGGGAGCTGTTTTTT. It yields the protein CASSGEGNTGELFF. Using reference TRBV7-9 and TRBJ2-2 for the parts outside the CDR3, the full variable domain is DTGVSQNPRHKITKRGQNVTFRCDPISEHNRLYWYRQTLGQGPEFLTYFQNEAQLEKSRLLSDRFSAERPKGSFSTLEIQRTEQGDSAMYLCASSGEGNTGELFFGEGSRLTVL.

The rearrangement joins TRBV4-2 to TRBJ1-1, with D unclear. The V gene lost 3 bases and the J gene lost 11 bases, with 28 bases spanning the gap. The CDR3 consists of 17 residues. Germline CDR1 reads LGHNA; CDR2 reads YNFKEQ. In nucleotides, the CDR3 is TGTGCCAGCAGCCAGGACGGGAATGTTGGGCGGAGCCTCCGGGCTTTCTTT. Residues: CASSQDGNVGRSLRAFF.

This clonotype was detected only a few times. This chain links TRBV5-1 with TRBJ2-2; possibly TRBD1 for D (6 bases). This CDR3 is 17 amino acids long. CDR1 and CDR2 (germline): SGHRS, YFSETQ. V was shortened by 0 bases and J by 3 bases, with 15 bases between the two germline ends. As DNA, the CDR3 is TGCGCCAGCAGCTTGGATCCTCAGGGGATTGACACCGGGGAGCTGTTTTTT. Residues: CASSLDPQGIDTGELFF.

This clonotype turned up a few times. The chain employs TRBV10-3 and TRBJ2-7; 9 bases map to TRBD1. V trimming: 5 bases; J trimming: 2 bases; junction bases outside the gene matches: 4. The CDR3 spans 14 residues. Germline V gene lookup returns CDR1 ENHRY and CDR2 SYGVKD. The CDR3, as DNA: TGTGCCATCAGTTATGGACAGGGGCCCTACGAGCAGTACTTC. Translated: CAISYGQGPYEQYF.

This chain connects TRBV19 to TRBJ2-1; TRBD2 aligns across 8 bases. The CDR3 spans 15 residues. J was trimmed by 1 base and V by 7 bases; bases with no gene match: 6. Germline V gene data show CDR1 as LNHDA and CDR2 as SQIVND (reference sequence). The CDR3 reads CASTPAGASYNEQFF. The CDR3 bases are TGTGCCAGTACCCCAGCGGGAGCGTCCTACAATGAGCAGTTCTTC. Looking up the rest from reference TRBV19 and TRBJ2-1 gives the full variable domain: DGGITQSPKYLFRKEGQNVTLSCEQNLNHDAMYWYRQDPGQGLRLIYYSQIVNDFQKGDIAEGYSVSREKKESFPLTVTSAQKNPTAFYLCASTPAGASYNEQFFGPGTRLTVL.

This chain connects TRBV5-1 to TRBJ2-7; TRBD1 matches at 7 bases. Germline V gene sequence: CDR1 SGHRS, CDR2 YFSETQ. Trimming at V came to 0 bases and at J to 6 bases, leaving 12 bases not matched to a gene. This CDR3 comprises 16 residues. CDR3 residues: CASSLEVGTAIVEQYF. CDR3 DNA: TGCGCCAGCAGCTTGGAGGTCGGGACAGCCATCGTCGAGCAGTACTTC. Filled out from reference TRBV5-1 and TRBJ2-7, the complete variable domain reads KAGVTQTPRYLIKTRGQQVTLSCSPISGHRSVSWYQQTPGQGLQFLFEYFSETQRNKGNFPGRFSGRQFSNSRSEMNVSTLELGDSALYLCASSLEVGTAIVEQYFGPGTRLTVT.

The genes are TRBV19 and TRBJ2-1, with D maybe TRBD2 (6 bases). CDR1 LNHDA and CDR2 SQIVND come from the germline V gene (reference sequence). V was pared by 7 bases and J by 7 bases, with 17 bases between. This CDR3 contains 14 residues. CDR3 amino acids: CASNSPGLENEQFF. DNA for the CDR3: TGTGCCAGTAACTCCCCGGGACTGGAGAATGAGCAGTTCTTC.